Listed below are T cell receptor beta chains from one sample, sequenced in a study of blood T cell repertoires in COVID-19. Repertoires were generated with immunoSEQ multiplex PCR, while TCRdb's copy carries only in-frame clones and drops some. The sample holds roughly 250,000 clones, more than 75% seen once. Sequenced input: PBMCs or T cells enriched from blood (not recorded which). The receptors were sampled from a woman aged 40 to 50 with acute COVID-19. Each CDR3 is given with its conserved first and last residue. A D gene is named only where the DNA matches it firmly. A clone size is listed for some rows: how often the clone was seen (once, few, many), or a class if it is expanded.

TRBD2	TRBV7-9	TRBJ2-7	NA	TGTGCCAGCAGCTCCCTTGCGACTAGCGGGAACTCCTACGAGCAGTACTTC	CASSSLATSGNSYEQYF
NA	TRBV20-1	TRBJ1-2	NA	TGCAGTGCTAGTACCCAGGCCTATGGCTACACCTTC	CSASTQAYGYTF
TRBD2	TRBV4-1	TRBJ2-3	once	TGCGCCAGCAGCCAAGATCTAGCGGGGGGGCCTTTAGATACGCAGTATTTT	CASSQDLAGGPLDTQYF
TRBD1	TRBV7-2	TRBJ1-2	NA	TGTGCCAGCAGCTCGGACAGGACAAACTATGGCTACACCTTC	CASSSDRTNYGYTF
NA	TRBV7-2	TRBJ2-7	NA	TGTGCCAGCAGCTTAAGACAGGCGGCCATATACTACGAGCAGTACTTC	CASSLRQAAIYYEQYF
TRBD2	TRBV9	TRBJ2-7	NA	TGTGCCAGCAGCTTAACTGGACTAGCGGGAGATCCTCGGTACTTC	CASSLTGLAGDPRYF
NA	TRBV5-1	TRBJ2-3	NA	TGCGCCAGCAGCCGCGGGGACTCAAGCACAGATACGCAGTATTTT	CASSRGDSSTDTQYF
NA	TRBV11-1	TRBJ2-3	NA	TGTGCCAGCAGCTTTGCGGGTACCGTCACAGATACGCAGTATTTT	CASSFAGTVTDTQYF
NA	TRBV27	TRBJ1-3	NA	TGTGCCAGCAGGCTCCAGGGTGCTGGAAACACCATATATTTT	CASRLQGAGNTIYF
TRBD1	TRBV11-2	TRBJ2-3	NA	TGTGCCAGCAGCGATTGGACAGGGCTCGTAGCGCAGTATTTT	CASSDWTGLVAQYF
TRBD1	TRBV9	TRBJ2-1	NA	TGTGCCAGCAGCGCTTCAGGGGGTAGCTCCTACAATGAGCAGTTCTTC	CASSASGGSSYNEQFF
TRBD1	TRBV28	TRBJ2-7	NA	TGTGCCAGCAGTCACAGGGGTAGGAACGAGCAGTACTTC	CASSHRGRNEQYF
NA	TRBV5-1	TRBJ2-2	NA	TGCGCCAGCAGCCGGGACACCGTGCTTTCGGGCACCGGGGAGCTGTTTTTT	CASSRDTVLSGTGELFF
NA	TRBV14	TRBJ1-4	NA	TGTGCCAGCAGCTTCCGGTCCCTTAATGAAAAACTGTTTTTT	CASSFRSLNEKLFF
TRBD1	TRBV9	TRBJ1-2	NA	TGTGCCAGCAGCCCAACAGGGGGTTGGGGCTACACCTTC	CASSPTGGWGYTF
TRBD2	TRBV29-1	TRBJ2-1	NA	TGCAGCGTTGTCGTAGCGGGAGATCTGGGTGAGCAGTTCTTC	CSVVVAGDLGEQFF
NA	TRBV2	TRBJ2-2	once	TGTGCCAGCAGTGAAAGGAGGGTTGGGGTCGGGGAGCTGTTTTTT	CASSERRVGVGELFF
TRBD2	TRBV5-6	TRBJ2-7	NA	TGTGCCAGCAGCTTTTGGGGGGGAATTGACGAGCAGTACTTC	CASSFWGGIDEQYF
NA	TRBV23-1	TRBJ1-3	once	TGCGCCAGCAGTCATGCCTTAAGGAACAGGGTAGGAAACACCATATATTTT	CASSHALRNRVGNTIYF
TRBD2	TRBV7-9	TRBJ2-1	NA	TGTGCCAGCAGCCCCAGGTTTAGCGGGGAATTCGATGAGCAGTTCTTC	CASSPRFSGEFDEQFF
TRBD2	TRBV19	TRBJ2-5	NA	TGTGCCAGTAGTAAGCTAGCGGGAGAGACCCAGTACTTC	CASSKLAGETQYF
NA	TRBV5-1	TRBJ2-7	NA	TGCGCCAGCAGCTTTTCCGGCAGGACCTACGAGCAGTACTTC	CASSFSGRTYEQYF
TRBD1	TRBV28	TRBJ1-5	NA	TGTGCCAGCAAACACAGGGGAAATCAGCCCCAGCATTTT	CASKHRGNQPQHF
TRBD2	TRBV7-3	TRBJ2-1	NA	TGTGCCAGCAGCAGGCTAGCGGGAGGGCGAAATGAGCAGTTCTTC	CASSRLAGGRNEQFF
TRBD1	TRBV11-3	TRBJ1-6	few	TGTGCCAGCAGCCCCCGGGACAGGGGTAATTCACCCCTCCACTTT	CASSPRDRGNSPLHF
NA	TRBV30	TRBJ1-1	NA	TGTGCCTGGAGTAGGCAGACTAACACTGAAGCTTTCTTT	CAWSRQTNTEAFF
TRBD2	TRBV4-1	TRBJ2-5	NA	TGCGCCAGCAGCCAAGGAGTTGGAGCGGGGGGAAACCAAGAGACCCAGTACTTC	CASSQGVGAGGNQETQYF
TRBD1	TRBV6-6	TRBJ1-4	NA	TGTGCCAGCATTGCCCTTGGGACAGGGGGTGAAAAACTGTTTTTT	CASIALGTGGEKLFF
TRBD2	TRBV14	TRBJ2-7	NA	TGTGCCAGCAGCCAATACCGCGGGAGCGACTCCTACGAGCAGTACTTC	CASSQYRGSDSYEQYF
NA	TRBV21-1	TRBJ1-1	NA	TGTGCCAGCAGCAAAAAAGCCAACGAACTCCCGAACACTGAAGCTTTCTTT	CASSKKANELPNTEAFF
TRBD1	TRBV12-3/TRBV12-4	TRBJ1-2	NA	TGTGCCAGCAGCCGGGACAGAGTATATGGCTACACCTTC	CASSRDRVYGYTF
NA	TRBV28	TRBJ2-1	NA	TGTGCCAGCAGTTTGGTCGGCTACAATGAGCAGTTCTTC	CASSLVGYNEQFF
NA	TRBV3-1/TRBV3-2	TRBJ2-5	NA	TGTGCCAGCAAGAGAAGCGGCCAAGAGACCCAGTACTTC	CASKRSGQETQYF
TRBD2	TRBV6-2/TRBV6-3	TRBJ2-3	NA	TGTGCCAGCAGTTACTTGGCGGGAGAGTTAGATACGCAGTATTTT	CASSYLAGELDTQYF
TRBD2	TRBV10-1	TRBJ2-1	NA	TGCGCCAGCAGCCCCGGACTAGCGGTGGGGAATGAGCAGTTCTTC	CASSPGLAVGNEQFF
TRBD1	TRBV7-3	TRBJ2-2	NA	TGTGCCAGCAGCTTAACGGGACAGGGCGGCGCCGGGGAGCTGTTTTTT	CASSLTGQGGAGELFF
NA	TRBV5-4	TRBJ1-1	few	TGTGCCAGCAGCTCCAAGGGGGAGAACACTGAAGCTTTCTTT	CASSSKGENTEAFF
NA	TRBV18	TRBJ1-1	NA	TGTGCCAGCTCACCACCCACAGGACAAAACACTGAAGCTTTCTTT	CASSPPTGQNTEAFF
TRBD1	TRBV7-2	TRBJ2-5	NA	TGTGCCAGCAGCTTCCGACAGGGTTCCAGGGAGACCCAGTACTTC	CASSFRQGSRETQYF
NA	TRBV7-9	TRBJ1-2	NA	TGTGCCAGCAGCCCCGGGACTAACTATGGCTACACCTTC	CASSPGTNYGYTF
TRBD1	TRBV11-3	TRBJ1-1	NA	TGTGCCAGCAGCTTTGAGGGGGCGCGGACTGAAGCTTTCTTT	CASSFEGARTEAFF
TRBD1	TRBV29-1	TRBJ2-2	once	TGCAGCGCGGACAGGGCCACCGGGGAGCTGTTTTTT	CSADRATGELFF
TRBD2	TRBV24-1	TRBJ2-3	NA	TGTGCCACCAGTGACACTAGCGGGCCCCTCCTTAGCACAGATACGCAGTATTTT	CATSDTSGPLLSTDTQYF
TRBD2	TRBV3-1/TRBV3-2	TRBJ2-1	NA	TGTGCCAGCAGCCCTTCTAGCGGGAGCTACAATGAGCAGTTCTTC	CASSPSSGSYNEQFF
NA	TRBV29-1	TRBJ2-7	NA	TGCAGCGTTCGGGGAGGTTCTACCTACGAGCAGTACTTC	CSVRGGSTYEQYF
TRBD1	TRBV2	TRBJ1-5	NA	TGTGCCAGTACAGGGGAAGGGGGCAATCAGCCCCAGCATTTT	CASTGEGGNQPQHF
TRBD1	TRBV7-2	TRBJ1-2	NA	TGTGCCAGCAGCCCCAGGATATCCGGGACAGGGATATATGGCTACACCTTC	CASSPRISGTGIYGYTF
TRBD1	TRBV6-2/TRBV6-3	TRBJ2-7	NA	TGTGCCAGCAGTTCATTAGGACAGGGGGCCGACGAGCAGTACTTC	CASSSLGQGADEQYF
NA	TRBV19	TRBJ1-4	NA	TGTGCCAGTGTAGGACAGAGTAATGAAAAACTGTTTTTT	CASVGQSNEKLFF
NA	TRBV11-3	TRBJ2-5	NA	TGTGCCAGCAGCTTAGAAAACAGGGAGTTTCAAGAGACCCAGTACTTC	CASSLENREFQETQYF
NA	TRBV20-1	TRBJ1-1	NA	TGCAGTGCTCTCCGGAGGACTGAAGCTTTCTTT	CSALRRTEAFF
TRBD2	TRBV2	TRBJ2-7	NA	TGTGCCAGCAGCGGGAGGGGGGGCCCCTACGAGCAGTACTTC	CASSGRGGPYEQYF
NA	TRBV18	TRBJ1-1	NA	TGTGCCAGCTCACCATATAATGCGGGAAGAGACACTGAAGCTTTCTTT	CASSPYNAGRDTEAFF
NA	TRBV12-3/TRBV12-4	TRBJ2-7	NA	TGTGCCAGCAGTCCTACGAGCTTTGACGAGCAGTACTTC	CASSPTSFDEQYF
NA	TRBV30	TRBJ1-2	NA	TGTGCCTGGAGTGTCTCCCGGGCGGGGGCCTATGGCTACACCTTC	CAWSVSRAGAYGYTF
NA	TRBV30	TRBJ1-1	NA	TGTGCCTGGAGTGGGAACAGAAAAGCTTTCTTT	CAWSGNRKAFF